This entry concerns a single T cell receptor beta chain. TCRdb's copy holds only in-frame clones and misses some; the assay was immunoSEQ multiplex PCR. This table has about 2 million clones, approximately 95% appearing once. The sample comes from a study of shared clonotypes between healthy human individuals. CDR3 length: 14 residues. Germline V gene lookup returns CDR1 MNHNS and CDR2 SASEGT. V was cut by 4 bases and J by 9 bases, with 18 bases left in between. The chain joins TRBV6-1 to TRBJ2-5; D is unresolved. The TCR comes from a man between 18 and 29 years old in good health. The sequenced material came from naive CD4+ T cells sorted from blood. Subset described: CD45RA+ positively selected. The CDR3 is CASSGGVGKVAQYF. CDR3 DNA sequence: TGTGCCAGCAGTGGTGGTGTGGGAAAGGTGGCCCAGTACTTC.